The T cell receptor (beta chain) described here comes from a study of blood T cell repertoires in COVID-19. Assay used: immunoSEQ multiplex PCR; TCRdb lists only in-frame clones, some missing. In the table there are tens of thousands of clones, about 88% of which are singletons. The junction had 5 bases not matched to a gene; V was cut back by 3 bases and J by 2 bases. Germline values: CDR1 SGHAT, CDR2 FQNNGV. The CDR3 loop spans 15 amino acids. The TCR originated in a man aged 55 to 70 with acute or convalescent COVID-19. The sample was peripheral blood. The chain has TRBV11-2 and TRBJ2-7; 9 bases align to TRBD1. CDR3 residues: CASSLGTGPAYEQYF. The CDR3 nucleotides read TGTGCCAGCAGCTTGGGGACAGGGCCAGCCTACGAGCAGTACTTC.